What follows is one T cell receptor beta chain and its context. Its target is not known. These data originate in a study of OX40 agonist ivuxolimab in advanced cancers. About the study: A mean age of around 60 years, range about 20 to 85, was recorded, and roughly 83% were male. Regarding the study as a whole: There was clonal expansion of CD4+ and CD8+ blood T cells by week 6 at 0.1 to 3.0 mg/kg.

Germline V gene sequence: CDR1 MGHRA, CDR2 YSYEKL. The CDR3 length is 15 residues. Trimming cost V 1 base and J 1 base; bases outside gene matches: 4. The timepoints at which blood was sampled were baseline, cycle 4 day 1, and cycle 7 day 1. Some clones are missing from TCRdb's copy, which holds only in-frame ones; the method was immunoSEQ multiplex PCR. The sample contains some 15,000 clones, roughly 79% of which appear only once. The chain carries TRBV4-1 and TRBJ2-7; 7 nucleotides line up with TRBD1. This receptor was obtained from an adult with an advanced solid tumor such as melanoma, head and neck, liver or kidney cancer. The sequenced sample was CD4+ or CD8+ T cells sorted from blood, obtained in a trial of the OX40 agonist ivuxolimab. CDR3 in DNA: TGCGCCAGCAGCCAAGGGACAGGTGATTCCTACGAGCAGTACTTC. Its protein product is CASSQGTGDSYEQYF.